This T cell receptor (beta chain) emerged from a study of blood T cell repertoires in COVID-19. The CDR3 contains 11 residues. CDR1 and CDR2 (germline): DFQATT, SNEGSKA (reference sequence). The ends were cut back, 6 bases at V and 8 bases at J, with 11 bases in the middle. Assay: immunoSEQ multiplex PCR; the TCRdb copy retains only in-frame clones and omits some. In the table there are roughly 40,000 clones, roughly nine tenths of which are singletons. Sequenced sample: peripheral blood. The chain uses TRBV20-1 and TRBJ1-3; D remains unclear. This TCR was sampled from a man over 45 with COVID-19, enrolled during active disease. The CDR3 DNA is TGCAGTGCGGAGCTTTTAGACACCATATATTTT. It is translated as CSAELLDTIYF.